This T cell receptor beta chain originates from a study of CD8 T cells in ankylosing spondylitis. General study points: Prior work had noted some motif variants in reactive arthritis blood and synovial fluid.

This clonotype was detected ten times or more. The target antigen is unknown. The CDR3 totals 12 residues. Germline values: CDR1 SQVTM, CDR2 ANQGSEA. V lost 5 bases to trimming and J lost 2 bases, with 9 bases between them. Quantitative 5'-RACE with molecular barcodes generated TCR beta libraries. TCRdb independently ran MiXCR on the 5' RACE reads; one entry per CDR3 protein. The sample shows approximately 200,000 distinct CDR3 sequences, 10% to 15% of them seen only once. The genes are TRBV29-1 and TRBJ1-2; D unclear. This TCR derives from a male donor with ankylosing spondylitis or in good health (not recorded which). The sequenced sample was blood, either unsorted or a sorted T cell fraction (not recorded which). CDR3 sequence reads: CSVLRENYGYTF. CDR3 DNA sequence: TGCAGCGTTCTCCGGGAGAACTATGGCTACACCTTC.